The rows below give T cell receptor beta chains drawn from one sample of a study of regulatory T cells in long-lasting Graves disease. TCRdb passed the multiplex PCR reads through MiXCR, listing each CDR3 protein once. In the table there are 360,000 or so distinct CDR3 sequences, about a sixth of which are singletons. These data were also filed under a second study, of T cells in Graves' hyperthyroidism and ophthalmopathy.

Sequencing used peripheral blood mononuclear cells (PBMCs), obtained at new diagnosis, from a patient treated with antithyroid drugs. These TCRs come from a woman aged 18-35 years with Graves disease. Both conserved end residues are part of each CDR3. A D gene is named only where the DNA matches it firmly. Expanded clones get a size class; other rows say once, few or many, or leave the size out.

size: NA
D: NA
V: TRBV25-1
J: TRBJ1-1
CDR3: CASTLGAGFGAFF
DNA: TGTGCCAGCACCCTAGGGGCAGGCTTCGGGGCTTTCTTT

size: NA
D: NA
V: TRBV7-3
J: TRBJ1-3
CDR3: CASSIYTIYF
DNA: TGTGCCAGCAGCATATACACCATATATTTT

size: NA
D: NA
V: TRBV10-3
J: TRBJ2-7
CDR3: CAISGGSPYEQYF
DNA: TGTGCCATCTCTGGAGGCAGCCCCTACGAGCAGTACTTC

size: many
D: NA
V: TRBV9
J: TRBJ1-1
CDR3: CASSVSVATEAFF
DNA: TGTGCCAGCAGCGTCTCCGTGGCCACTGAAGCTTTCTTT

size: few
D: NA
V: TRBV7-6
J: TRBJ2-7
CDR3: CASSPKDYEQYF
DNA: TGTGCCAGCAGCCCCAAAGACTACGAGCAGTACTTC

size: NA
D: TRBD1
V: TRBV28
J: TRBJ2-7
CDR3: CASSSPGQGPREQYF
DNA: TGTGCCAGCAGTTCACCGGGACAGGGGCCTCGGGAGCAGTACTTC

size: many
D: NA
V: TRBV5-6
J: TRBJ2-1
CDR3: CASSLAGRHNEQFF
DNA: TGTGCCAGCAGCTTGGCGGGTCGGCACAATGAGCAGTTCTTC

size: NA
D: NA
V: TRBV24-1
J: TRBJ2-1
CDR3: CATSEPTGKTYNEQFF
DNA: TGTGCCACCAGTGAGCCGACAGGCAAGACCTACAATGAGCAGTTCTTC

size: many
D: TRBD2
V: TRBV20-1
J: TRBJ2-7
CDR3: CSARPKTSGSYEQYF
DNA: TGCAGTGCTCGACCCAAGACTAGCGGGAGTTACGAGCAGTACTTC

size: many
D: NA
V: TRBV11-2
J: TRBJ2-1
CDR3: CASSVIGSHEQFF
DNA: TGTGCCAGCAGCGTAATCGGGAGCCATGAGCAGTTCTTC

size: many
D: NA
V: TRBV6-9
J: TRBJ1-1
CDR3: CASSYPTANTEAFF
DNA: TGTGCCAGCAGTTACCCGACAGCGAACACTGAAGCTTTCTTT

size: NA
D: NA
V: TRBV4-1
J: TRBJ1-1
CDR3: CASSQDLGGAGNTEAFF
DNA: TGCGCCAGCAGCCAAGATCTGGGGGGCGCGGGGAACACTGAAGCTTTCTTT

size: NA
D: TRBD1
V: TRBV10-3
J: TRBJ2-5
CDR3: CATRGQETQYF
DNA: TGTGCCACCAGGGGGCAAGAGACCCAGTACTTC

size: many
D: NA
V: TRBV7-8
J: TRBJ2-7
CDR3: CASSPHGGPTYEQYF
DNA: TGTGCCAGCAGCCCCCACGGGGGGCCCACCTACGAGCAGTACTTC

size: once
D: TRBD2
V: TRBV20-1
J: TRBJ2-7
CDR3: CSQREFRVADEQYF
DNA: TGCAGCCAGCGGGAGTTCCGGGTAGCTGACGAGCAGTACTTC

size: NA
D: NA
V: TRBV5-6
J: TRBJ2-2
CDR3: CASSSSGLPSGELFF
DNA: TGTGCCAGCAGCTCCTCCGGACTCCCGTCCGGGGAGCTGTTTTTT

size: once
D: TRBD1
V: TRBV20-1
J: TRBJ2-1
CDR3: CSARDRDRGIDEQFF
DNA: TGCAGTGCTAGAGACAGGGACAGGGGGATCGATGAGCAGTTCTTC

size: many
D: TRBD1
V: TRBV2
J: TRBJ2-6
CDR3: CASSDDRAGANVLTF
DNA: TGTGCCAGCAGTGACGACAGGGCTGGGGCCAACGTCCTGACTTTC

size: NA
D: TRBD2
V: TRBV29-1
J: TRBJ2-3
CDR3: CSVWAVAGGGTDTQYF
DNA: TGCAGCGTTTGGGCGGTAGCGGGAGGGGGAACAGATACGCAGTATTTT

size: many
D: TRBD2
V: TRBV20-1
J: TRBJ2-5
CDR3: CSASQWASGDVETQYF
DNA: TGCAGTGCTAGCCAGTGGGCTAGCGGGGACGTTGAGACCCAGTACTTC

size: NA
D: NA
V: TRBV27
J: TRBJ2-6
CDR3: CASTTTNSGANVPTF
DNA: TGTGCCAGCACCACCACTAACTCTGGGGCCAACGTCCCGACTTTC